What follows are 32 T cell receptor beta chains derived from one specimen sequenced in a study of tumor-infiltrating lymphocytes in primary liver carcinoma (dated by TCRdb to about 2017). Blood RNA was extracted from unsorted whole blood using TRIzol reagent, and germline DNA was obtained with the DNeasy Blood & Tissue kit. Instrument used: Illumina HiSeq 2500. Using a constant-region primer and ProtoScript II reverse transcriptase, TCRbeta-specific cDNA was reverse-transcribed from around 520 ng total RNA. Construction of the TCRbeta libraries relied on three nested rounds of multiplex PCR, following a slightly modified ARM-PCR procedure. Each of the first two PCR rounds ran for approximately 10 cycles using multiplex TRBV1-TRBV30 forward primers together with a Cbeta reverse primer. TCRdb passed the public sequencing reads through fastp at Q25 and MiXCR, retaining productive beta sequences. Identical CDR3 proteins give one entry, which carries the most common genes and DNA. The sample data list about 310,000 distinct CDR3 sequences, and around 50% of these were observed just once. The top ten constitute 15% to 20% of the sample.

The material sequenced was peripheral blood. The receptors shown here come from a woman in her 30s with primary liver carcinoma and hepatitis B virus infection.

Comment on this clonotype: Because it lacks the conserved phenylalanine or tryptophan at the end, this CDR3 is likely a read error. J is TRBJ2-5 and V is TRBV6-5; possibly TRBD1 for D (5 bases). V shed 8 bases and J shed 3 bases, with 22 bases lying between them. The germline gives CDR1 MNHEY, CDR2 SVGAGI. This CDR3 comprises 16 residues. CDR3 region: CASGIPVGAVEETQYS. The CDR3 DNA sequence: TGTGCCAGCGGAATTCCAGTTGGGGCGGTAGAAGAGACCCAGTACTCC.

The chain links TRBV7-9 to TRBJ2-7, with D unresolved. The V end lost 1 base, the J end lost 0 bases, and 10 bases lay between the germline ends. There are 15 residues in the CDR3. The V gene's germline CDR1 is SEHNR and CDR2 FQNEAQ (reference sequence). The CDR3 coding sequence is TGTGCCAGCAGCTTAGTGTCGGGTGACTCCTACGAGCAGTACTTC. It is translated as CASSLVSGDSYEQYF.

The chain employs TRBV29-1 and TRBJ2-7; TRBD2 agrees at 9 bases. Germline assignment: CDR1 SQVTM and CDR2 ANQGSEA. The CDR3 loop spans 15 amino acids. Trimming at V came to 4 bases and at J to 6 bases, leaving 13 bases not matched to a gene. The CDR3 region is CSVVWGLAPGSEQYF. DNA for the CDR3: TGCAGCGTTGTTTGGGGACTAGCTCCGGGTAGCGAGCAGTACTTC.

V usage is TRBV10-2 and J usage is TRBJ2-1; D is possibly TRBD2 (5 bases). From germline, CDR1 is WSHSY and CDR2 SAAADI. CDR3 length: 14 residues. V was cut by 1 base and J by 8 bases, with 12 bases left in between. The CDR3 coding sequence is TGCGCCAGCAGTGAGTTGGCGGAGAGGGATGAGCAGTTCTTC. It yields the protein CASSELAERDEQFF.

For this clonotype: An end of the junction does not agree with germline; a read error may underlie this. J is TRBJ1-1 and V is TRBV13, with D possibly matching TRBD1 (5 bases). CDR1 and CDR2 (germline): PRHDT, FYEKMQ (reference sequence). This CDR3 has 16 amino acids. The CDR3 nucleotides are TGTGCCGGCAGCCCGTTCGCGGGGGAGAGAGGCCCTGAAGCTTTCTTT. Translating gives CAGSPFAGERGPEAFF.

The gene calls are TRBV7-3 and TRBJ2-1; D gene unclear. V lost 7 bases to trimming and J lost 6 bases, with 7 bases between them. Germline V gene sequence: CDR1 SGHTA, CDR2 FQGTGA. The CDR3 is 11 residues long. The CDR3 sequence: CASTPRNEQFF. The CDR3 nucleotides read TGTGCCAGCACCCCCCGCAATGAGCAGTTCTTC.

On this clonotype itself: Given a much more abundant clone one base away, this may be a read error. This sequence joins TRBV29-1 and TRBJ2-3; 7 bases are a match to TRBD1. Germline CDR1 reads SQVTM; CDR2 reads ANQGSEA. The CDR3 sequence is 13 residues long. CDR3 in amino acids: CSVRGPNTDTHYF. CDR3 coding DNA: TGCAGCGTGAGGGGGCCCAACACAGATACGCATTATTTT.

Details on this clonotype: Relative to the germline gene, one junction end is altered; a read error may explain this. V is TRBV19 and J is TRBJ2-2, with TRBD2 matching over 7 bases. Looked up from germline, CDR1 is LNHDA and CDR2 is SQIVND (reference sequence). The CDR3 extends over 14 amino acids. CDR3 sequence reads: CASNRLANTGKLFF. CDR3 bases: TGTGCCAGTAACCGACTAGCTAACACCGGGAAGCTGTTTTTT.

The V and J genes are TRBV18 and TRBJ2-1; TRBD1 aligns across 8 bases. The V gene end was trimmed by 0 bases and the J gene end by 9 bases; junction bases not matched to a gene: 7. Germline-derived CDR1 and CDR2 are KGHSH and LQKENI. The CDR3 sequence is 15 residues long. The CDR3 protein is CASSPPTGVISEQFF. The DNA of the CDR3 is TGTGCCAGCTCACCACCGACAGGGGTGATTAGTGAGCAGTTCTTC.

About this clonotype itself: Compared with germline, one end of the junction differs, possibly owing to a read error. CDR3 sequence (DNA): TGTGCCTGCAGTAGGACAGGGGAAACAGAAGCTTTCTTT. Translated: CACSRTGETEAFF. J is TRBJ1-1 and V is TRBV6-5; TRBD1 matches 9 bases. The germline gives CDR1 MNHEY, CDR2 SVGAGI. The CDR3 spans 13 residues.

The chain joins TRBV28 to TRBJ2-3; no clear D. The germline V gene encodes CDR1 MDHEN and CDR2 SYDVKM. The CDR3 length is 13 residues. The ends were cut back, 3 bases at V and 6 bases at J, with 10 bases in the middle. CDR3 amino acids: CASSFNGADTQYF. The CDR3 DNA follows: TGTGCCAGCAGTTTTAACGGCGCTGATACGCAGTATTTT.

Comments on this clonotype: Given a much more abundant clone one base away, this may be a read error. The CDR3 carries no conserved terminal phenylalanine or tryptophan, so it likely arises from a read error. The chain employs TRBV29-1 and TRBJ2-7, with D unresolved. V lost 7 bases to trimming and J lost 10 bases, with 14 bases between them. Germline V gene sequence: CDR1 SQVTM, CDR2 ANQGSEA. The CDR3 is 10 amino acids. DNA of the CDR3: TGCAGCGCCGGTGACTCAAGCCAGTACTTA. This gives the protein CSAGDSSQYL.

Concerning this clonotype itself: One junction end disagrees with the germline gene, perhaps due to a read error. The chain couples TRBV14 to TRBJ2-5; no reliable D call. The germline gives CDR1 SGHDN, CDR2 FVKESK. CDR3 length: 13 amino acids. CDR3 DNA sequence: TGTGCCAGCAGTCGACTCACGCAAGAGATCCAGTACTTC. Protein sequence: CASSRLTQEIQYF.

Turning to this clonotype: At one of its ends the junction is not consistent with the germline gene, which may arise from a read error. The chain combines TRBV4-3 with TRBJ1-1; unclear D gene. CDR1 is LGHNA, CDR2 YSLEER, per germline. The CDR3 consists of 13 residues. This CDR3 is CASSQEEFTEAFF. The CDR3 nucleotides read TGTGCCAGCAGCCAAGAGGAATTCACTGAAGCTTTCTTT.

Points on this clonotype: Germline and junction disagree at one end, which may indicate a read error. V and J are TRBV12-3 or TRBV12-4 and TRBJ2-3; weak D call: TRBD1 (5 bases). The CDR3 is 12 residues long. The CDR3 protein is CASSLGPDTQCF. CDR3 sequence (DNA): TGTGCCAGCAGTTTGGGGCCAGATACGCAGTGTTTT.

This chain's CDR3 is CAIGLASGSIGEQFF. In DNA, the CDR3 is TGTGCCATCGGGCTGGCGAGCGGGAGTATTGGTGAGCAGTTCTTC. The chain joins TRBV10-3 to TRBJ2-1; 8 nucleotides match TRBD2. Germline V gives CDR1 ENHRY, CDR2 SYGVKD. The junction had 15 bases not matched to a gene; V was cut back by 8 bases and J by 9 bases. The CDR3 sequence is 15 residues long.

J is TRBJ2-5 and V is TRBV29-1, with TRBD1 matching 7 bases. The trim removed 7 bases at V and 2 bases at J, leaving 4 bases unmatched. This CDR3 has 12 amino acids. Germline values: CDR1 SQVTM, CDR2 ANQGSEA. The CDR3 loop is CSGTGEQETQYF. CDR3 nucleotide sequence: TGCAGCGGAACAGGGGAACAAGAGACCCAGTACTTC.

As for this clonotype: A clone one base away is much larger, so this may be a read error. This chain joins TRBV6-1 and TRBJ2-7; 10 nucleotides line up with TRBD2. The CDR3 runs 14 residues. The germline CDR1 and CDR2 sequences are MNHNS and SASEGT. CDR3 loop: CASNEVSGGYEQYF. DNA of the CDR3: TGTGCCAGCAATGAAGTTAGCGGGGGGTACGAGCAGTACTTC.

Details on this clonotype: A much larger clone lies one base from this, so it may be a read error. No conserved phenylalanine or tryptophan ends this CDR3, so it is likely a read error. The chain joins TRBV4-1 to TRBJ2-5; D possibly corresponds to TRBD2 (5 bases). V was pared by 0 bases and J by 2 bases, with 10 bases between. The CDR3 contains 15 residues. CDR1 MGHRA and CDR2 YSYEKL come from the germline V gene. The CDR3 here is CASSQDRGRQETQYI. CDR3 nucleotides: TGCGCCAGCAGCCAAGATCGGGGTAGACAAGAGACCCAGTACATC.

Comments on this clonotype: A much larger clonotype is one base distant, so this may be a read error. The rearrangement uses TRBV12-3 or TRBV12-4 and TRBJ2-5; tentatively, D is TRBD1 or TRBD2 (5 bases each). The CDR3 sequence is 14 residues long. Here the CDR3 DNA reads TGTGTCAGCAGGCGCCGGGACGGCGAAGAGACCCAGTACTTC. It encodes CVSRRRDGEETQYF.

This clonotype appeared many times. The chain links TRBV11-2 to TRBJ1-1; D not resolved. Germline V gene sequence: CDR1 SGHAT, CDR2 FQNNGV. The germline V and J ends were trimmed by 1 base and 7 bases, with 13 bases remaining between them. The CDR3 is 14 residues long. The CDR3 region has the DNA TGTGCCAGCAGCTTAGGAGGCTCTTACATTGAAGCTTTCTTT. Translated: CASSLGGSYIEAFF. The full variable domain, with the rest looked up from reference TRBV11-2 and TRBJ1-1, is EAGVAQSPRYKIIEKRQSVAFWCNPISGHATLYWYQQILGQGPKLLIQFQNNGVVDDSQLPKDRFSAERLKGVDSTLKIQPAKLEDSAVYLCASSLGGSYIEAFFGQGTRLTVV.

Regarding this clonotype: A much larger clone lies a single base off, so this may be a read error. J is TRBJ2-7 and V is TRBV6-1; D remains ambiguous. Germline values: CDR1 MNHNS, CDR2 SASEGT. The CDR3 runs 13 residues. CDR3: CDSCTDLGYEQYF. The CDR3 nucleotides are TGTGACAGCTGTACAGATCTAGGCTACGAGCAGTACTTC.

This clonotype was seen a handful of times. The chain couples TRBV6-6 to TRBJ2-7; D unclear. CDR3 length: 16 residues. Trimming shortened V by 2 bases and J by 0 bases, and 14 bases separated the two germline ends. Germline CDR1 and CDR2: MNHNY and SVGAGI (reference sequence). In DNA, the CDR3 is TGTGCCAGCAGTTACCCCTATGGTTCTAGCTCCTACGAGCAGTACTTC. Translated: CASSYPYGSSSYEQYF.

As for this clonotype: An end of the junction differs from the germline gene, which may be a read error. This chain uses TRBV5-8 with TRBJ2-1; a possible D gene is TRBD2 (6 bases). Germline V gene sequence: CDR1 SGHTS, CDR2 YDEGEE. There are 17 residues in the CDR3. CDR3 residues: CVSSSPHSGASYNEQFF. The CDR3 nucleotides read TGTGTCAGCAGCTCCCCCCATAGCGGAGCCTCCTACAATGAGCAGTTCTTC.

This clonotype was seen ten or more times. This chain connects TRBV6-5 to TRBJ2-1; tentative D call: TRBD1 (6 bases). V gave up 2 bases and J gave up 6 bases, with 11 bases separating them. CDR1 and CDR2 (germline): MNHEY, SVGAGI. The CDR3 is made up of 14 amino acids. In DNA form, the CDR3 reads TGTGCCAGCAGTTACGGCAGGGGTCCCAATGAGCAGTTCTTC. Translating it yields CASSYGRGPNEQFF.

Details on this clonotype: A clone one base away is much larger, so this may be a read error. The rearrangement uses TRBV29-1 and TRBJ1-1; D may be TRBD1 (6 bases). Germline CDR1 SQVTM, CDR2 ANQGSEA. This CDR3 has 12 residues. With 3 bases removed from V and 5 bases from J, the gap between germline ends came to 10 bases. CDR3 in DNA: TGCAGCGTTGATATCAGGGGTACTGAAGCTTTCTTT. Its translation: CSVDIRGTEAFF. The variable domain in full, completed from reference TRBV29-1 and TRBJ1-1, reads SAVISQKPSRDICQRGTSLTIQCQVDSQVTMMFWYRQQPGQSLTLIATANQGSEATYESGFVIDKFPISRPNLTFSTLTVSNMSPEDSSIYLCSVDIRGTEAFFGQGTRLTVV.

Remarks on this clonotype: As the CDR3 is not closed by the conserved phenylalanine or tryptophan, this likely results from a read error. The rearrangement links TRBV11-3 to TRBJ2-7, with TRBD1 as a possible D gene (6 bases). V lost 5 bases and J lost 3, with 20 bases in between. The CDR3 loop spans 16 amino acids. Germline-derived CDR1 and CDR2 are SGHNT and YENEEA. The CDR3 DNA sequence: TGTGCCAGCAGCACCCTGTTCAGGGGACCACACTACGAGCAGTACCTC. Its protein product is CASSTLFRGPHYEQYL.

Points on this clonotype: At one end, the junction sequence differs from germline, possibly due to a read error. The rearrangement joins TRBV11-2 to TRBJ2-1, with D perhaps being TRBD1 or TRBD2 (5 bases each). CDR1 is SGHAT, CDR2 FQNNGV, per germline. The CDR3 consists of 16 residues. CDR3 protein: CASSLGGTGRYNEHFF. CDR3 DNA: TGTGCCAGCAGCTTAGGTGGGACGGGGCGCTACAATGAGCACTTCTTC.

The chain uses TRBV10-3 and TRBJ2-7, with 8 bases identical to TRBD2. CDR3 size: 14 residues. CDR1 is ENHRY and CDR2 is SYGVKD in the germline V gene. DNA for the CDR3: TGTGTCTTCAGGGAGGGCAGCGGGAGTAGCGAGCAGTACTTC. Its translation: CVFREGSGSSEQYF.

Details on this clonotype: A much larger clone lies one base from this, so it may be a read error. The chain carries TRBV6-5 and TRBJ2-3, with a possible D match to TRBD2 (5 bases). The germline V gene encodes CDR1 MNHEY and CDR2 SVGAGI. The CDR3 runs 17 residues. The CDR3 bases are TGTGCCAGCAGTACCCTATTACGAGCGCCTAGCACAGATATGCAGTATTTT. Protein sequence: CASSTLLRAPSTDMQYF.

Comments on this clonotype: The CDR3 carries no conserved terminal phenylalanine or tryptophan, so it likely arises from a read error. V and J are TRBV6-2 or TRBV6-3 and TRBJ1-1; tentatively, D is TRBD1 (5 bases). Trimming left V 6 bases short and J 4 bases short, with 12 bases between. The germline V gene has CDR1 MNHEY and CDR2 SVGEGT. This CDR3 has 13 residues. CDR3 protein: CASRLGRLTEAFS. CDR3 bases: TGTGCCAGCAGGCTGGGACGCCTCACTGAAGCTTTCTCT.

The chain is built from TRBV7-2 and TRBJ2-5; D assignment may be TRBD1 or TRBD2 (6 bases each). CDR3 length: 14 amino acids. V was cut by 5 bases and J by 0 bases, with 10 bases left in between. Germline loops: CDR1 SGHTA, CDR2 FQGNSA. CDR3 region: CASSRGRHQETQYF. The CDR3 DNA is TGTGCCAGCAGCCGGGGGCGACACCAAGAGACCCAGTACTTC.